This T cell receptor (beta chain) was observed in a study of T cells in Graves' hyperthyroidism and ophthalmopathy. About the study: Staff took peripheral blood when the initial diagnosis was made, before any treatment began. Study results and limitations: Blood held most thyroid clonotypes expanded above 0.001 frequency.

The CDR3 sequence is 14 residues long. The germline V gene has CDR1 MDHEN and CDR2 SYDVKM. J gave up 4 bases and V 6 bases, and 6 bases lay outside the gene matches. This clonotype has a count of ten or more. No antigen is known for it. Stable Graves' hyperthyroidism denoted no ophthalmopathy progression over 18 months. Exclusions: uncontrolled infection, other autoimmune disease, pregnancy, lactation. From RNA transcripts, TCR beta CDR3 regions were amplified. A first-round RT-PCR of the TCR CDR3 used the HTBI primer set. TCRdb re-called the multiplex PCR reads with MiXCR, one entry per CDR3 protein. The sample has some 440,000 distinct CDR3 sequences, roughly 14% seen once.

The clonotype comes from a woman aged 18-29 years with Graves' hyperthyroidism. The sequenced sample consisted of blood. J is TRBJ2-3 and V is TRBV28; 8 bases are a match to TRBD2. CDR3 amino acids: CASSPGGAADTQYF. CDR3 in DNA: TGTGCCAGCAGCCCCGGGGGGGCCGCAGATACGCAGTATTTT. Full variable domain (missing parts from reference TRBV28 and TRBJ2-3): DVKVTQSSRYLVKRTGEKVFLECVQDMDHENMFWYRQDPGLGLRLIYFSYDVKMKEKGDIPEGYSVSREKKERFSLILESASTNQTSMYLCASSPGGAADTQYFGPGTRLTVL.